This TCR beta chain was captured by sequencing in a study of blood T cell repertoires in COVID-19. Study in general: Collection of acute and convalescent COVID-19 samples took place in the United States, Italy and Spain. T cells, B-cell-depleted T cells, or PBMCs supplied cDNA or gDNA.

Per the original methods: Cell counts per sample came from amplifying reference gene primers. TCRdb keeps only in-frame clones here, not all; method: immunoSEQ multiplex PCR. V, J and clone size were drawn from that table, and D and trimming were deduced from the DNA. Here the sample spans 120,000 or so clones, more than 75% being singletons. The TCR comes from a man aged 55-75 years with acute or convalescent COVID-19. The sample was peripheral blood.

The CDR3 sequence: CASSEALSGASTDTQYF. CDR3 nucleotide sequence: TGTGCCAGCAGTGAAGCGCTTAGCGGCGCTAGCACAGATACGCAGTATTTT. The rearrangement joins TRBV6-1 to TRBJ2-3; maybe TRBD2 (6 bases). Germline V gene sequence: CDR1 MNHNS, CDR2 SASEGT. The CDR3 extends over 17 amino acids. The ends were cut back, 0 bases at V and 0 bases at J, with 13 bases in the middle.